The TCR beta chain under discussion was sequenced for a study of T cells after yellow fever vaccination. Looking at the study overall: SMART-Seq v4 Ultra Low Input handled preparation of low-cell-number fractions.

The trim removed 4 bases at V and 5 bases at J, leaving 10 bases unmatched. The CDR3 has 16 residues. Germline CDR1 MNHEY, CDR2 SMNVEV (reference sequence). MiXCR, run by TCRdb on the 5' RACE reads, gives a single entry per CDR3 protein. The data show 40,000 or so distinct CDR3 sequences, roughly 7.1% seen once. Sequencing was performed on CD8+ T cells not binding an NS4B(214-222) dextramer, sorted from PBMCs, taken 45 days after the yellow fever booster vaccination. The rearrangement joins TRBV27 to TRBJ2-2, with 7 bases identical to TRBD2. This TCR was recovered from a man aged 25 to 45 who received the YFV17D yellow fever vaccine. CDR3 DNA: TGTGCCAGCAGTTCCCCGGGGGGATCGATTACCGGGGAGCTGTTTTTT. The encoded protein is CASSSPGGSITGELFF.